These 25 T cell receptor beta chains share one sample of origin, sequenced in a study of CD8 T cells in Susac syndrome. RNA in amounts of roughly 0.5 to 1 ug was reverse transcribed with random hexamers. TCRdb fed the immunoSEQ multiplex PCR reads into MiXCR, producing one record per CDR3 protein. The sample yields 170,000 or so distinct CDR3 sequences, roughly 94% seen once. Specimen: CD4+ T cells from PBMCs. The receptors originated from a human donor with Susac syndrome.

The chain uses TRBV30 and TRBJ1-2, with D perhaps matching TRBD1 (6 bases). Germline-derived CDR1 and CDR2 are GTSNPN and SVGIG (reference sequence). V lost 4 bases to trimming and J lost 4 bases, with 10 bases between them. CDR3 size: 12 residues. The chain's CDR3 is CAWTLGAYGYTF. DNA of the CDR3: TGTGCCTGGACTCTGGGGGCCTATGGCTACACCTTC.

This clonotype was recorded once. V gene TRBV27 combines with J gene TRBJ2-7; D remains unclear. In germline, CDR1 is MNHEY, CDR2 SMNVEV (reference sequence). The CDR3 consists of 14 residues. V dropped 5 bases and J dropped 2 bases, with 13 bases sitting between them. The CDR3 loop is CASSDRWSAYEQYF. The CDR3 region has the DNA TGTGCCAGCAGTGACCGATGGTCGGCCTACGAGCAGTACTTC.

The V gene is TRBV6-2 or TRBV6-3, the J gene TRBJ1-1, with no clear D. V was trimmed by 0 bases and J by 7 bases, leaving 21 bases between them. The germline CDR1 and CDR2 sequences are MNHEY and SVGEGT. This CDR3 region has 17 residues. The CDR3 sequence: CASSYSVSGRSGGEAFF. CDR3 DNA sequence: TGTGCCAGCAGTTACTCGGTGTCAGGCAGATCGGGCGGTGAAGCTTTCTTT.

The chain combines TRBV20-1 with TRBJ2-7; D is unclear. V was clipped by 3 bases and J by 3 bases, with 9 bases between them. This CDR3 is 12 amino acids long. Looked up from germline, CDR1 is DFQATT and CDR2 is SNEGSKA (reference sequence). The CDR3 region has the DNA TGCAGTGCTAGTCCAGGCAACTACGAGCAGTACTTC. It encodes CSASPGNYEQYF.

CDR3 amino acids: CSAIDATNEKLFF. Written as DNA, the CDR3 is TGCAGTGCTATAGATGCAACTAATGAAAAACTGTTTTTT. This sequence joins TRBV20-1 and TRBJ1-4, with D hard to call. Germline CDR1 is DFQATT and CDR2 is SNEGSKA (reference sequence). The CDR3 sequence is 13 residues long. The germline V and J ends were trimmed by 4 bases and 0 bases, with 6 bases remaining between them.

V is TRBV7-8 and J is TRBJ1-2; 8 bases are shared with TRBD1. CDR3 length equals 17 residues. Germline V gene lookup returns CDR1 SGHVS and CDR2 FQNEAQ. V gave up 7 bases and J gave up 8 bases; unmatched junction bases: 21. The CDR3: CASTTSGGTGASRGYTF. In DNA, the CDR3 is TGTGCCAGCACCACCTCCGGCGGGACAGGAGCTTCTCGGGGCTACACCTTC. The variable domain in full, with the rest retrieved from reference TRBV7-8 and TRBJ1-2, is GAGVSQSPRYKVAKRGQDVALRCDPISGHVSLFWYQQALGQGPEFLTYFQNEAQLDKSGLPSDRFFAERPEGSVSTLKIQRTQQEDSAVYLCASTTSGGTGASRGYTFGSGTRLTVV.

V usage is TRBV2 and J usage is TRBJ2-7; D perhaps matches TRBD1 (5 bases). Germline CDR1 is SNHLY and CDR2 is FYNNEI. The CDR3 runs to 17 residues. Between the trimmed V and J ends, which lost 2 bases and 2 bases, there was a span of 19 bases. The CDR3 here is CASSEWSTELDTYEQYF. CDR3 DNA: TGTGCCAGCAGTGAATGGTCGACAGAATTAGACACCTACGAGCAGTACTTC.

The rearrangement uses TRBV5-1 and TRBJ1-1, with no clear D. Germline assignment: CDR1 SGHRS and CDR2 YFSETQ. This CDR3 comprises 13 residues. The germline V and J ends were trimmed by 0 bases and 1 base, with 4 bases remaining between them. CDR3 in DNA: TGCGCCAGCAGCTTGGAAGGGAACACTGAAGCTTTCTTT. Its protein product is CASSLEGNTEAFF.

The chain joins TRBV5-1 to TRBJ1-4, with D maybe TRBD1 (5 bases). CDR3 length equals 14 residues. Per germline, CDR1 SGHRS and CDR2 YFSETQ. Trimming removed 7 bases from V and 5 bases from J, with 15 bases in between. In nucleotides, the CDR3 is TGCGCCAGCCGGGATGGGACGCCAAATGAAAAACTGTTTTTT. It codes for CASRDGTPNEKLFF.

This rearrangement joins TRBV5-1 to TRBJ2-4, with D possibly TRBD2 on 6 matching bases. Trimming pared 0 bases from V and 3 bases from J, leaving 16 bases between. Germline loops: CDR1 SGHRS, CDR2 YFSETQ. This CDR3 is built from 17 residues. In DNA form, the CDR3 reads TGCGCCAGCAGCTTGGCCGTCGCGGGGTGGGGCAAAAACATTCAGTACTTC. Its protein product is CASSLAVAGWGKNIQYF.

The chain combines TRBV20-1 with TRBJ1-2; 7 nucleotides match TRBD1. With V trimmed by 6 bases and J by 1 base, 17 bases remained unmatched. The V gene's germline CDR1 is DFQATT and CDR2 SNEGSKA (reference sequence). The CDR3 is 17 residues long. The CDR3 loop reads CSAPPTGQRELNYGYTF. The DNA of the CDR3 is TGCAGTGCCCCACCGACGGGACAGCGGGAACTTAACTATGGCTACACCTTC.

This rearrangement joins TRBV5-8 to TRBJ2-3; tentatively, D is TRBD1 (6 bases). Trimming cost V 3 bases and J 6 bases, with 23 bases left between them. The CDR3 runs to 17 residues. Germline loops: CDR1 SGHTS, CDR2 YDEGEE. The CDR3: CASSSGSGASIGDTQYF. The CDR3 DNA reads TGTGCCAGCAGCTCCGGCTCAGGGGCCTCGATCGGGGATACGCAGTATTTT.

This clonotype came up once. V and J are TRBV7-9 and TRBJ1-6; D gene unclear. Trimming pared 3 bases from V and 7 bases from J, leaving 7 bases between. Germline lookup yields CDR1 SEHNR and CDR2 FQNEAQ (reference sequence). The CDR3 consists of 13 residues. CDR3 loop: CASSLTVNSPLHF. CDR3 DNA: TGTGCCAGCAGCTTGACGGTCAATTCACCCCTCCACTTT.

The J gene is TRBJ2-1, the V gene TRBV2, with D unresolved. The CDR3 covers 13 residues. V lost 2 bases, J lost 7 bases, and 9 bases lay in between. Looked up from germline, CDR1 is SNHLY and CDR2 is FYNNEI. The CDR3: CASSEIPWNEQFF. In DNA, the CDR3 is TGTGCCAGCAGTGAAATACCGTGGAATGAGCAGTTCTTC.

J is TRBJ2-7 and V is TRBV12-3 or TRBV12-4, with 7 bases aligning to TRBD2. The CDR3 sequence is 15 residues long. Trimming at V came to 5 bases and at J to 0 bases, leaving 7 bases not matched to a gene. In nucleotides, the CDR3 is TGTGCCAGCAGTCAATGGGGGGGGTTCTCCTACGAGCAGTACTTC. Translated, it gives CASSQWGGFSYEQYF.

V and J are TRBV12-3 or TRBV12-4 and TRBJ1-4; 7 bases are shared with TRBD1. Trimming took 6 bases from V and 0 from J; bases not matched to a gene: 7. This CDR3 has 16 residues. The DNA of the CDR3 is TGTGCCAGCAGCCTAGGGGGCCCCGCAACTAATGAAAAACTGTTTTTT. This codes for CASSLGGPATNEKLFF.

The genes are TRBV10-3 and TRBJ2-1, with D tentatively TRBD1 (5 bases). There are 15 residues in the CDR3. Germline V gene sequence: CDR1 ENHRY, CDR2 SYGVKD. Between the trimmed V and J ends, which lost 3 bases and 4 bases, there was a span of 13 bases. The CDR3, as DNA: TGTGCCATCAGTGAAACGGTACAGGTGTACAATGAGCAGTTCTTC. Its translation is CAISETVQVYNEQFF.

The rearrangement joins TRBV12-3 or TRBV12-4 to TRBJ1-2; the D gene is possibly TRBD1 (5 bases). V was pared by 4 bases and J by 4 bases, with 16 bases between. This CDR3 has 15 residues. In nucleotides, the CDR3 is TGTGCCAGCAGTTCGTCACCATTGACAGTCTATGGCTACACCTTC. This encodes CASSSSPLTVYGYTF.

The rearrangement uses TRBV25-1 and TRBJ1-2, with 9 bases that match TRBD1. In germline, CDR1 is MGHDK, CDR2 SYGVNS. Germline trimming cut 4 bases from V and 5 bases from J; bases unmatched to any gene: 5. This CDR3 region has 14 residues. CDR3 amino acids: CASSVTGGGYGYTF. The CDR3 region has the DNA TGTGCCAGCAGTGTAACAGGGGGCGGGTATGGCTACACCTTC.

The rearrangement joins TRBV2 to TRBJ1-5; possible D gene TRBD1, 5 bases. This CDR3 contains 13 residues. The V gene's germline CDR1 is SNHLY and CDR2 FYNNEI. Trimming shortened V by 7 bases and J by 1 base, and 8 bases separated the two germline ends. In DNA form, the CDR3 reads TGTGCCAGCAACCGGGACAGCAATCAGCCCCAGCATTTT. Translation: CASNRDSNQPQHF.

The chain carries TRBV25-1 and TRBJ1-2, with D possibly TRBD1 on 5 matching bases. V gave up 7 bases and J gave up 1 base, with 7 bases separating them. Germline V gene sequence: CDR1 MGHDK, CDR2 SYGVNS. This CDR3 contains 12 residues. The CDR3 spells CASKGNNYGYTF. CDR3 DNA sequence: TGTGCCAGCAAGGGGAATAACTATGGCTACACCTTC.

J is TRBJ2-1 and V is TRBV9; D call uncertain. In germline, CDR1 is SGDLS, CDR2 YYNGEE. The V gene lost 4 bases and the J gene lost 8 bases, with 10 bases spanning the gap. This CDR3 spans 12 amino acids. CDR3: CASSFPRDEQFF. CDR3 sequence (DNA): TGTGCCAGCAGCTTCCCTCGCGATGAGCAGTTCTTC.

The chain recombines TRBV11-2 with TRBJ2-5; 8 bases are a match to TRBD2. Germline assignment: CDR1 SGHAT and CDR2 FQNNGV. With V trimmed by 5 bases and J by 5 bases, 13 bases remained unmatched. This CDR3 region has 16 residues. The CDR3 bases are TGTGCCAGCAGCCCCTATCGAGCGGGGGTAGAGGAGACCCAGTACTTC. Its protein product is CASSPYRAGVEETQYF.

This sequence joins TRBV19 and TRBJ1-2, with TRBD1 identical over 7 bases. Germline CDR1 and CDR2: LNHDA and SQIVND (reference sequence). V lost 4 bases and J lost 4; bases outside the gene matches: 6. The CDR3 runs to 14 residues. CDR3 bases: TGTGCCAGTAGTACCGGGACAGAGTTCTATGGCTACACCTTC. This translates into CASSTGTEFYGYTF. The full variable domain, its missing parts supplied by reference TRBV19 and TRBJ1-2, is DGGITQSPKYLFRKEGQNVTLSCEQNLNHDAMYWYRQDPGQGLRLIYYSQIVNDFQKGDIAEGYSVSREKKESFPLTVTSAQKNPTAFYLCASSTGTEFYGYTFGSGTRLTVV.

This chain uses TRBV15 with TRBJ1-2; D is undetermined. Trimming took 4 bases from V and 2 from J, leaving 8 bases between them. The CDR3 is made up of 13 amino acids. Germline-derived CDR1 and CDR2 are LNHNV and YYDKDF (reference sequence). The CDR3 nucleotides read TGTGCCACCAGCAACACCCCCAACTATGGCTACACCTTC. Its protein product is CATSNTPNYGYTF.